Below, 13 T cell receptor beta chains from the same sample are listed, as sequenced in a study of shared clonotypes between healthy human individuals. Profiling relied on immunoSEQ multiplex PCR, and the TCRdb table lists in-frame clones only, not all of them. The table records 950,000 to 1,100,000 clones, 70% to 80% of them present only once. Source material: memory CD4+ T cells from PBMCs. Specified subset: CD45RA-negative fraction. The source is a man aged 18 to 29 in good health. Some clones in this sample may be carry-over from other donors' samples.

The genes are TRBV28 and TRBJ1-4; a possible D gene is TRBD1 (6 bases). Trimming removed 1 base at V and 7 bases at J, with 13 bases between. CDR1 and CDR2 (germline): MDHEN, SYDVKM. This CDR3 comprises 15 residues. The CDR3 nucleotides are TGTGCCAGCAGTTTATTGGGCAAAGGGGGTGAAAAACTGTTTTTT. Protein: CASSLLGKGGEKLFF. The complete variable domain, with remaining parts taken from reference TRBV28 and TRBJ1-4, reads DVKVTQSSRYLVKRTGEKVFLECVQDMDHENMFWYRQDPGLGLRLIYFSYDVKMKEKGDIPEGYSVSREKKERFSLILESASTNQTSMYLCASSLLGKGGEKLFFGSGTQLSVL.

The rearrangement links TRBV4-3 to TRBJ1-5; the D is unclear. Germline CDR1 is LGHNA and CDR2 is YSLEER. CDR3 length equals 14 residues. Between the trimmed V and J ends, which lost 0 bases and 0 bases, there was a span of 3 bases. CDR3 DNA sequence: TGCGCCAGCAGCCAAGACTATAGCAATCAGCCCCAGCATTTT. Residues: CASSQDYSNQPQHF.

This clone was seen many times. The chain couples TRBV19 to TRBJ2-3; TRBD2 matches at 8 bases. This CDR3 has 15 residues. V lost 5 bases and J lost 6; bases outside the gene matches: 10. The germline gives CDR1 LNHDA, CDR2 SQIVND (reference sequence). The CDR3 is CASSERLATGDTQYF. For the CDR3, the DNA is TGTGCCAGTAGTGAGAGACTAGCGACAGGTGATACGCAGTATTTT.

This clone was recorded a few times. The rearrangement uses TRBV6-1 and TRBJ2-3; 11 bases align to TRBD1. Germline V gives CDR1 MNHNS, CDR2 SASEGT. This CDR3 has 15 residues. V gave up 7 bases and J gave up 4 bases; unmatched junction bases: 7. CDR3 sequence reads: CASTLGQGGSDTQYF. CDR3 sequence (DNA): TGTGCCAGCACCCTGGGACAGGGGGGCTCAGATACGCAGTATTTT.

The rearrangement uses TRBV29-1 and TRBJ2-1; D possibly corresponds to TRBD1 (6 bases). Trimming shortened V by 6 bases and J by 4 bases, and 7 bases separated the two germline ends. CDR3 length: 11 amino acids. Per germline, CDR1 SQVTM and CDR2 ANQGSEA. The CDR3 loop reads CSVDRYNEQFF. In nucleotides, the CDR3 is TGCAGCGTGGACAGATACAATGAGCAGTTCTTC.

The rearrangement links TRBV5-8 to TRBJ2-5; the match to TRBD1 covers 7 bases. The CDR3 length is 13 residues. With V trimmed by 5 bases and J by 2 bases, 3 bases remained unmatched. Germline lookup yields CDR1 SGHTS and CDR2 YDEGEE. Here the CDR3 DNA reads TGTGCCAGCAGTGGGACAGCTCAAGAGACCCAGTACTTC. Amino acid sequence: CASSGTAQETQYF.

The chain combines TRBV4-1 with TRBJ2-7; possible D gene TRBD2, 5 bases. Trimming left V 3 bases short and J 3 bases short, with 21 bases between. There are 17 residues in the CDR3. The germline gives CDR1 MGHRA, CDR2 YSYEKL. DNA for the CDR3: TGCGCCAGCAGCCATTCTACCTCGGACTGGCGGATCTACGAGCAGTACTTC. Its protein is CASSHSTSDWRIYEQYF.

In its sample, this clone was seen a few times. In the same sample, other DNA sequences code for this CDR3. The chain employs TRBV5-6 and TRBJ2-7, with D possibly called TRBD1 or TRBD2 (6 bases each). Deletions cut 0 bases from V and 2 bases from J, with 9 bases between. Germline V lookup: CDR1 SGHDT, CDR2 YYEEEE. This CDR3 region has 14 residues. Here the CDR3 DNA reads TGTGCCAGCAGCTTGGTGGGGGGCACCTACGAGCAGTACTTC. Protein: CASSLVGGTYEQYF.

The J gene is TRBJ1-1, the V gene TRBV29-1, with D unclear. CDR3 length equals 11 residues. With 7 bases removed from V and 3 bases from J, the gap between germline ends came to 9 bases. Germline assignment: CDR1 SQVTM and CDR2 ANQGSEA. The CDR3 sequence: CSAKGDTEAFF. Here the CDR3 DNA reads TGCAGCGCCAAGGGAGACACTGAAGCTTTCTTT.

A remark on this clone: A much bigger clone sits one base away, suggesting this may be a read error. The chain couples TRBV2 to TRBJ2-3, with 11 bases fitting TRBD2. With V trimmed by 4 bases and J by 3 bases, 0 bases remained unmatched. Germline V gene lookup returns CDR1 SNHLY and CDR2 FYNNEI. The CDR3 is made up of 14 amino acids. Here the CDR3 reads CASSASGRTDTQYF. In DNA, the CDR3 is TGTGCCAGCAGTGCTAGCGGGAGGACAGATACGCAGTATTTT.

This sequence joins TRBV5-4 and TRBJ2-2; TRBD2 matches at 9 bases. After removal of 3 bases from V and 6 bases from J, the junction contained 6 bases not matched to a gene. The CDR3 covers 15 residues. Germline V gene sequence: CDR1 SGHNT, CDR2 YYREEE (reference sequence). This CDR3 is CASSSPGTSPGELFF. The CDR3 nucleotides read TGTGCCAGCAGCTCCCCCGGGACTAGCCCCGGGGAGCTGTTTTTT. The full variable domain, completed using reference TRBV5-4 and TRBJ2-2, is ETGVTQSPTHLIKTRGQQVTLRCSSQSGHNTVSWYQQALGQGPQFIFQYYREEENGRGNFPPRFSGLQFPNYSSELNVNALELDDSALYLCASSSPGTSPGELFFGEGSRLTVL.

The chain combines TRBV7-2 with TRBJ2-1; D not resolved. The CDR3 has 13 amino acids. Trimming left V 4 bases short and J 12 bases short, with 16 bases between. Germline V gene data show CDR1 as SGHTA and CDR2 as FQGNSA. The CDR3 bases are TGTGCCAGCAGCTCCTCGACTGCGCTGTGGCAGTTCTTC. Residues: CASSSSTALWQFF.

This sequence joins TRBV30 and TRBJ2-7; TRBD2 might be the D (7 bases). This CDR3 has 14 amino acids. V was shortened by 0 bases and J by 3 bases, with 12 bases between the two germline ends. Germline lookup yields CDR1 GTSNPN and CDR2 SVGIG (reference sequence). The CDR3 DNA is TGTGCCTGGAGTGTAAAAGGGGGGGGCTACGAGCAGTACTTC. The encoded protein is CAWSVKGGGYEQYF.